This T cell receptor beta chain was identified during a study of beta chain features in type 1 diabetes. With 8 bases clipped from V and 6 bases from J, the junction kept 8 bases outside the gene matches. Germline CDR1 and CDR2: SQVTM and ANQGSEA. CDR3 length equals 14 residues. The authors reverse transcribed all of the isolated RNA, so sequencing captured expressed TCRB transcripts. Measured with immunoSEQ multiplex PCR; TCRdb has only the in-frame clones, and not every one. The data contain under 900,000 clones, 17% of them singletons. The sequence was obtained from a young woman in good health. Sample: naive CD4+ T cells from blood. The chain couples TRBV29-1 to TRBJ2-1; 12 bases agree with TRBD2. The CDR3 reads CSSGTSGRSNEQFF. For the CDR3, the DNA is TGCAGCTCCGGGACTAGCGGGCGTTCCAATGAGCAGTTCTTC.